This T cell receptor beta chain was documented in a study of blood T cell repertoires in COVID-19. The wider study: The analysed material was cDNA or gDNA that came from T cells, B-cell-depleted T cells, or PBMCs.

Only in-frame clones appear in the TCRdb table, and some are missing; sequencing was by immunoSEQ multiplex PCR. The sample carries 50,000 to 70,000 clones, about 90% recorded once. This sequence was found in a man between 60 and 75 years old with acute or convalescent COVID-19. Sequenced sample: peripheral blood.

CDR3 region: CASSSGTVNSPLHF. CDR3 nucleotide sequence: TGTGCCAGTTCTTCCGGGACAGTTAATTCACCCCTCCACTTT. The chain joins TRBV19 to TRBJ1-6; 7 bases agree with TRBD1. This CDR3 is 14 amino acids long. After removal of 8 bases from V and 6 bases from J, the junction contained 7 bases not matched to a gene. From germline, CDR1 is LNHDA and CDR2 SQIVND (reference sequence). The full variable domain, completed using reference TRBV19 and TRBJ1-6, is DGGITQSPKYLFRKEGQNVTLSCEQNLNHDAMYWYRQDPGQGLRLIYYSQIVNDFQKGDIAEGYSVSREKKESFPLTVTSAQKNPTAFYLCASSSGTVNSPLHFGNGTRLTVT.